This T cell receptor (beta chain) is drawn from a study of human T cells and chemical hapten exposure. Study details: Slight differences in pooled library volume were the main source of varying TCR yields across samples. Notes on the study in general: No change in TCRs above 1 in 1000 frequency was produced by DPC sensitization.

Extraction of total RNA was performed on unfractionated whole blood. With regard to this clonotype: Its target is not known.

What the library attached to individual cDNA molecules were unique molecular identifiers. The authors' processing: With a range of 23,224 to 690,600, the median per sample was about 87,000 TCRs. Each CDR3 protein gets one entry after TCRdb re-called the 5' RACE reads with MiXCR. The V and J calls and clone size are TCRdb's, not the authors'. This table holds 110,000 or so distinct CDR3 sequences, roughly a fifth found once. The CDR3 length is 16 residues. Trimming at V came to 2 bases and at J to 2 bases, leaving 8 bases not matched to a gene. CDR1 is DFQATT and CDR2 is SNEGSKA in the germline V gene (reference sequence).

This sequence was found in a human donor in good health. The rearrangement uses TRBV20-1 and TRBJ1-2, with 10 bases fitting TRBD1. The CDR3 loop is CSARSGTGDLNYGYTF. DNA of the CDR3: TGCAGTGCTAGATCCGGGACAGGGGATTTGAACTATGGCTACACCTTC.